The 27 T cell receptor beta chains in this list originate from one sample, sequenced in a study of CD4 T cells in relation to SARS-CoV-2 and coronaviruses (dated by TCRdb to the early 2020s). CD4+ T cells from unexposed donors were collected before the COVID-19 pandemic (2011-2018). After less than 13 days of culture, CD4+ T cells were isolated with the EasySep CD4+ T cell isolation kit. These receptors are not linked to any known antigen. Libraries were constructed by the immunoSEQ multiplex PCR assay. Drawn from immuneACCESS, this table holds only the in-frame rearrangements with V and J called that TCRdb kept. Clones are partly lost; checked studies trace under half to an unresolved V gene and leave the rest unexplained. This sample is represented by roughly 20,000 clones; around 75% of them were singletons. Under 25% of the sample comes from the top ten. Sample: CD4+ T cells from PBMCs, cultured in vitro. The receptor source for this set is a human donor in good health.

This sequence joins TRBV14 and TRBJ2-7; 8 nucleotides match TRBD2. There are 14 residues in the CDR3. Germline CDR1 SGHDN, CDR2 FVKESK. Trimming cost V 6 bases and J 4 bases; bases outside gene matches: 8. CDR3: CASRPSGGRYEQYF. The CDR3 DNA reads as TGTGCCAGCAGACCTTCAGGCGGGAGGTACGAGCAGTACTTC.

V gene TRBV5-4 combines with J gene TRBJ2-3; TRBD2 matches 11 bases. V lost 4 bases and J lost 8; bases outside the gene matches: 6. CDR1 and CDR2 from the germline V gene are SGHNT and YYREEE (reference sequence). CDR3 length equals 14 residues. The CDR3 coding sequence is TGTGCCAGCAGCCGTAGCGGGAGGGAGGGTACGCAGTATTTT. This sequence encodes CASSRSGREGTQYF. The full variable domain, completed using reference TRBV5-4 and TRBJ2-3, is ETGVTQSPTHLIKTRGQQVTLRCSSQSGHNTVSWYQQALGQGPQFIFQYYREEENGRGNFPPRFSGLQFPNYSSELNVNALELDDSALYLCASSRSGREGTQYFGPGTRLTVL.

This clone was recorded once. The chain employs TRBV7-6 and TRBJ2-1; D remains unclear. The ends were cut back, 4 bases at V and 6 bases at J, with 10 bases in the middle. The CDR3 contains 13 residues. Per the germline V gene, CDR1 is SGHVS and CDR2 is FNYEAQ. The CDR3 loop reads CASSSLVGNEQFF. CDR3 nucleotides: TGTGCCAGCAGCTCCCTCGTTGGCAATGAGCAGTTCTTC.

The V and J genes are TRBV6-2 or TRBV6-3 and TRBJ2-3; TRBD2 matches at 10 bases. J was trimmed by 6 bases and V by 5 bases; bases with no gene match: 8. The CDR3 totals 15 residues. Germline CDR1 and CDR2: MNHEY and SVGEGT. Written as DNA, the CDR3 is TGTGCCAGCAGTATCCAGCGGGGGGGCTCGGATACGCAGTATTTT. Protein product: CASSIQRGGSDTQYF.

In its sample, this clone was seen once. This chain links TRBV7-2 with TRBJ2-5; TRBD1 might be the D (6 bases). Germline V CDR1 and CDR2: SGHTA, FQGNSA. Trimming cost V 4 bases and J 1 base, with 10 bases left between them. The CDR3 totals 14 residues. CDR3 coding DNA: TGTGCCAGCAGCTCCCGGACAGTCCAAGAGACCCAGTACTTC. This translates into CASSSRTVQETQYF.

J is TRBJ1-2 and V is TRBV4-3; D is possibly TRBD1 (5 bases). There are 15 residues in the CDR3. Germline V gene data show CDR1 as LGHNA and CDR2 as YSLEER. V was clipped by 0 bases and J by 8 bases, with 16 bases between them. The CDR3 here is CASSQDRAATGGYTF. The CDR3 nucleotides read TGCGCCAGCAGCCAAGATAGGGCTGCCACAGGAGGCTACACCTTC.

This clone was recorded a few times. The chain uses TRBV30 and TRBJ1-1; D call uncertain. V was trimmed by 2 bases and J by 8 bases, leaving 9 bases between them. There are 11 residues in the CDR3. Germline values: CDR1 GTSNPN, CDR2 SVGIG (reference sequence). CDR3 region: CAWSKQNEAFF. For the CDR3, the DNA is TGTGCCTGGAGTAAACAGAACGAAGCTTTCTTT.

The chain joins TRBV19 to TRBJ1-3; no reliable D call. This CDR3 has 16 residues. The V end lost 3 bases, the J end lost 0 bases, and 12 bases lay between the germline ends. From germline, CDR1 is LNHDA and CDR2 SQIVND (reference sequence). The DNA for the CDR3 is TGTGCCAGTAGTATTACAGCTACCAGCTCTGGAAACACCATATATTTT. Protein sequence: CASSITATSSGNTIYF.

The genes are TRBV9 and TRBJ2-2; weak D call: TRBD2 (5 bases). Germline CDR1 and CDR2: SGDLS and YYNGEE. V was shortened by 1 base and J by 3 bases, with 10 bases between the two germline ends. The CDR3 length is 15 residues. The CDR3 sequence is CASSVRGLDTGELFF. CDR3 sequence (DNA): TGTGCCAGCAGCGTACGGGGATTGGACACCGGGGAGCTGTTTTTT.

The chain combines TRBV19 with TRBJ2-1; possible D gene TRBD1, 5 bases. V was cut by 3 bases and J by 6 bases, with 12 bases left in between. CDR1 is LNHDA, CDR2 SQIVND, per germline (reference sequence). This CDR3 spans 14 amino acids. DNA for the CDR3: TGTGCCAGTAGTATCCTCTTACAGGTCAATGAGCAGTTCTTC. Protein: CASSILLQVNEQFF.

The chain joins TRBV10-3 to TRBJ2-5, with D possibly being TRBD1 or TRBD2 (5 bases each). Trimming took off 4 bases at V and 2 bases at J, with 14 bases between the two ends. Per germline, CDR1 ENHRY and CDR2 SYGVKD. The CDR3 spans 15 residues. The CDR3 nucleotides read TGTGCCATCAGTGGGAGTTCTGGGGGTCAAGAGACCCAGTACTTC. It encodes CAISGSSGGQETQYF.

The chain has TRBV5-3 and TRBJ2-7, with 7 bases aligning to TRBD2. TRBV5-3 is identified as an open reading frame with a role that is uncertain. The CDR3 length is 15 residues. The V segment lost 4 bases and the J segment 3 bases; nucleotides outside the gene matches: 10. The CDR3 nucleotides are TGTGCCAGAAGCATCCGGGACTATAGCAGCTACGAGCAGTACTTC. Protein sequence: CARSIRDYSSYEQYF.

This clone turned up a few times. This chain connects TRBV11-2 to TRBJ1-2; possible D gene TRBD1, 5 bases. The CDR3 contains 12 residues. The germline V gene encodes CDR1 SGHAT and CDR2 FQNNGV. Trimming shortened V by 1 base and J by 8 bases, and 8 bases separated the two germline ends. This chain's CDR3 is CASSLGRDGYTF. In DNA, the CDR3 is TGTGCCAGCAGCTTAGGCAGGGACGGCTACACCTTC.

The gene calls are TRBV18 and TRBJ2-4; the D gene is possibly TRBD1 (5 bases). In germline, CDR1 is KGHSH, CDR2 LQKENI. CDR3 length: 16 amino acids. Trimming shortened V by 2 bases and J by 6 bases, and 17 bases separated the two germline ends. For the CDR3, the DNA is TGTGCCAGCTCACCATCCACCAGGGTGACGGGAAACATTCAGTACTTC. Translated, it gives CASSPSTRVTGNIQYF.

The chain has TRBV10-3 and TRBJ2-7; weak D call: TRBD2 (7 bases). This CDR3 region has 13 residues. V lost 10 bases, J lost 5 bases, and 18 bases lay in between. Looked up from germline, CDR1 is ENHRY and CDR2 is SYGVKD. CDR3 in DNA: TGTGCCACCGCGGGGGCCCTGAACGACGAGCAGTACTTC. Its protein product is CATAGALNDEQYF.

The chain uses TRBV18 and TRBJ2-4; 7 positions match TRBD1. Germline V lookup: CDR1 KGHSH, CDR2 LQKENI. The CDR3 has 15 amino acids. With 1 base clipped from V and 5 bases from J, the junction kept 5 bases outside the gene matches. The CDR3 region is CASSPRRDRENIQYF. CDR3 in DNA: TGTGCCAGCTCACCACGCCGGGACAGAGAAAACATTCAGTACTTC. The full variable domain, its missing parts supplied by reference TRBV18 and TRBJ2-4, is NAGVMQNPRHLVRRRGQEARLRCSPMKGHSHVYWYRQLPEEGLKFMVYLQKENIIDESGMPKERFSAEFPKEGPSILRIQQVVRGDSAAYFCASSPRRDRENIQYFGAGTRLSVL.

The chain employs TRBV7-2 and TRBJ1-4, with 11 bases lining up with TRBD1. The V segment lost 1 base and the J segment 10 bases; nucleotides outside the gene matches: 14. The V gene's germline CDR1 is SGHTA and CDR2 FQGNSA. The CDR3 loop spans 18 amino acids. DNA for the CDR3: TGTGCCAGCAGCTTAGAAGGCAATACGGGGACAGGGGGGAGAAAACTGTTTTTT. Protein sequence: CASSLEGNTGTGGRKLFF.

This clone was observed a few times. The V call is TRBV7-2, the J call TRBJ1-5, with TRBD1 identical over 10 bases. V trimming: 1 base; J trimming: 7 bases; junction bases outside the gene matches: 4. The germline CDR1 and CDR2 sequences are SGHTA and FQGNSA. This CDR3 is built from 15 residues. DNA for the CDR3: TGTGCCAGCAGCTTAGGGTGGACAGGGGGGCAGCCCCAGCATTTT. Protein product: CASSLGWTGGQPQHF.

V usage is TRBV10-3 and J usage is TRBJ1-1; D ambiguous. Germline CDR1 is ENHRY and CDR2 is SYGVKD. The CDR3 is 14 residues long. V was pared by 0 bases and J by 5 bases, with 10 bases between. The CDR3 coding sequence is TGTGCCATCAGTGAGTCGGAGGGCGAGACTGAAGCTTTCTTT. This codes for CAISESEGETEAFF.

This clone came up a few times. The chain links TRBV10-2 to TRBJ1-1; D is unclear. V was trimmed by 6 bases and J by 0 bases, leaving 8 bases between them. This CDR3 comprises 13 residues. Per germline, CDR1 WSHSY and CDR2 SAAADI. The DNA for the CDR3 is TGCGCCAGCAGCAGACTAATGAACACTGAAGCTTTCTTT. This gives the protein CASSRLMNTEAFF.

The V call is TRBV7-9, the J call TRBJ1-5; no definite D call. Between the trimmed V and J ends, which lost 1 base and 6 bases, there was a span of 7 bases. The V gene's germline CDR1 is SEHNR and CDR2 FQNEAQ (reference sequence). This CDR3 is 13 amino acids long. This CDR3 is CASSLDRGQPQHF. The DNA for the CDR3 is TGTGCCAGCAGCTTAGACCGAGGTCAGCCCCAGCATTTT.

In its sample, this clone was seen a few times. The junction does not match germline at one end; this may be a read error. The chain is built from TRBV7-7 and TRBJ2-2; tentatively, D is TRBD2 (5 bases). The CDR3 runs 14 residues. Germline V CDR1 and CDR2: SSHAT, FNYEAQ (reference sequence). This CDR3 is CASSELGVTGELFF. CDR3 coding DNA: TGTGCTAGCAGCGAACTCGGGGTCACCGGGGAGCTGTTTTTT.

This chain joins TRBV2 and TRBJ1-2; no firm D call. CDR1 is SNHLY and CDR2 is FYNNEI in the germline V gene. Trimming took 6 bases from V and 5 from J, leaving 16 bases between them. The CDR3 runs 14 residues. The CDR3 reads CASSVVSGRYGYTF. The CDR3 DNA sequence: TGTGCCAGCAGCGTTGTGTCAGGCCGATATGGCTACACCTTC.

V and J are TRBV23-1 and TRBJ1-1; perhaps TRBD1 as D (5 bases). TRBV23-1 has ORF status, its function being uncertain. The CDR3 contains 17 residues. V dropped 2 bases and J dropped 1 base, with 17 bases sitting between them. In nucleotides, the CDR3 is TGCGCCAGCAGTCAAGGGGGTATTACATCGCGGAACACTGAAGCTTTCTTT. It encodes CASSQGGITSRNTEAFF.

The chain links TRBV4-3 to TRBJ2-7; TRBD1 matches 7 bases. The CDR3 is 15 amino acids. Losses at the gene ends were 0 bases for V and 7 bases for J; bases not matched to a gene: 9. Germline CDR1 LGHNA, CDR2 YSLEER. CDR3 in DNA: TGCGCCAGCAGCCAAGATCTGAGAGGGGGCGGAGAGCAGTACTTC. This sequence encodes CASSQDLRGGGEQYF.

This chain links TRBV18 with TRBJ1-4; 9 bases are a match to TRBD1. Per germline, CDR1 KGHSH and CDR2 LQKENI. The CDR3 is 15 residues long. J gave up 8 bases and V 4 bases, and 8 bases lay outside the gene matches. The CDR3 sequence: CASSQEQGAQEKLFF. CDR3 DNA sequence: TGTGCCAGCTCACAAGAACAGGGGGCGCAGGAAAAACTGTTTTTT.

V is TRBV12-3 or TRBV12-4 and J is TRBJ1-2; D gene uncertain. There are 12 residues in the CDR3. V lost 4 bases and J lost 8, with 11 bases in between. CDR3 sequence: CASSYDYRGYTF. CDR3 DNA sequence: TGTGCCAGCAGTTATGACTATCGGGGCTACACCTTC.